This T cell receptor beta chain came from a study of blood T cell repertoires in COVID-19. Study in general: Specimens from acute and convalescent COVID-19 originated in the United States, Italy and Spain.

Sequencing was performed with immunoSEQ multiplex PCR; in TCRdb, only in-frame clones are kept and a portion is missing. The sample yields 300,000 to 350,000 clones, 75% to 95% seen once. Germline V gene data show CDR1 as KGHDR and CDR2 as SFDVKD. Trimming pared 5 bases from V and 0 bases from J, leaving 11 bases between. The CDR3 is made up of 15 amino acids. What was sequenced was peripheral blood. The TCR sequence derives from a woman between 25 and 40 years old with COVID-19, enrolled during active disease. The V gene is TRBV24-1, the J gene TRBJ2-3; D might be TRBD1 (5 bases). The CDR3 sequence: CATSGEAGSTDTQYF. The CDR3 DNA sequence: TGTGCCACCAGTGGGGAAGCAGGGAGCACAGATACGCAGTATTTT.